The rows below give T cell receptor beta chains drawn from one sample of a study of technical replicates of blood from a handful of donors. Repertoires were generated with immunoSEQ multiplex PCR, while TCRdb's copy carries only in-frame clones and drops some. Of about 61,000 clones listed, about 89% are singletons. Sequencing was carried out using PBMCs. The receptors originated from a human donor in good health. Some clones in this sample may be carry-over from other donors' samples. Each CDR3 is given with its conserved first and last residue. The D gene is left open where the match is weak. Not all rows give a size; the values are once, few, many and, for expanded clones, a class.

cdr3_aa cdr3_nt clone_size j_call d_call v_call
CASSPGRLAGNSDTQYF TGTGCCAGCAGCCCAGGCCGTCTAGCGGGGAACTCAGATACGCAGTATTTT - TRBJ2-3 TRBD2 TRBV7-9
CASSPTSGTFNEQFF TGTGCCAGCAGCCCGACTAGCGGGACCTTCAATGAGCAGTTCTTC - TRBJ2-1 TRBD2 TRBV6-4
CAWSAGTGVLYGYTF TGTGCCTGGAGTGCTGGGACAGGGGTTCTCTATGGCTACACCTTC - TRBJ1-2 TRBD1 TRBV30
CASSDPRATKNIQYF TGTGCCAGCAGCGACCCCAGGGCGACCAAAAACATTCAGTACTTC once TRBJ2-4 - TRBV5-4
CASSLFSGLSYEQYF TGCGCCAGCAGCCTATTTAGCGGGCTCTCCTACGAGCAGTACTTC - TRBJ2-7 TRBD2 TRBV5-1
CASSEVGGIGELFF TGTGCCAGCAGTGAAGTGGGGGGGATCGGGGAGCTGTTTTTT - TRBJ2-2 TRBD2 TRBV6-1
CASSNFPYGTSGGLETQYF TGTGCCAGCAGCAACTTCCCCTATGGGACTAGCGGGGGGTTAGAGACCCAGTACTTC - TRBJ2-5 TRBD2 TRBV14
CAWSSGGRTEAFF TGTGCCTGGAGTTCAGGGGGCCGGACTGAAGCTTTCTTT - TRBJ1-1 TRBD1 TRBV30
CASSYNRGPSQGRAFF TGTGCCAGCAGTTACAATAGGGGACCAAGTCAGGGGCGAGCTTTCTTT - TRBJ1-1 - TRBV6-6
CASRGIEGAYEQYF TGTGCCAGCAGGGGTATTGAGGGAGCCTACGAGCAGTACTTC - TRBJ2-7 - TRBV7-8
CASSPRDRGDYGYTF TGTGCCAGCTCACCCCGGGACAGGGGGGACTATGGCTACACCTTC once TRBJ1-2 TRBD1 TRBV18
CASSLQREAYEQYF TGCGCCAGCAGCTTGCAGCGGGAGGCCTACGAGCAGTACTTC once TRBJ2-7 TRBD2 TRBV5-1
CASSPPGQGRNTEAFF TGTGCCAGCAGCCCGCCGGGACAGGGGAGGAACACTGAAGCTTTCTTT - TRBJ1-1 TRBD1 TRBV5-4
CASSTPGQIRSPLHF TGTGCCAGCAGCACACCGGGACAAATACGTTCACCCCTCCACTTT once TRBJ1-6 - TRBV5-5
CASSETGEVVDTQYF TGTGCCAGCAGCGAAACAGGGGAGGTCGTAGATACGCAGTATTTT - TRBJ2-3 - TRBV5-6
CASSQDGGRTEAFF TGCGCCAGCAGCCAGGACGGAGGGAGGACTGAAGCTTTCTTT - TRBJ1-1 - TRBV4-1
CASSLDLGTQYF TGTGCCAGCAGCTTAGATCTAGGGACCCAGTACTTC - TRBJ2-5 - TRBV11-3
CASSLTRRGLGYEQYF TGTGCCAGCAGCCTGACTAGGCGGGGACTAGGCTACGAGCAGTACTTC once TRBJ2-7 TRBD2 TRBV14
CASSSRNTEAFF TGTGCCAGCAGTTCTAGGAACACTGAAGCTTTCTTT - TRBJ1-1 - TRBV6-6
CASSPGDRPYGYTF TGTGCCAGTAGTCCGGGGGACAGACCATATGGCTACACCTTC - TRBJ1-2 TRBD1 TRBV19
CASSGGQAHEQYF TGCGCCAGCAGTGGGGGACAGGCCCACGAGCAGTACTTC - TRBJ2-7 TRBD1 TRBV10-1
CASSPVGGQPQHF TGTGCCAGCAGTCCGGTCGGGGGTCAGCCCCAGCATTTT - TRBJ1-5 - TRBV6-1
CASSWKTGANTGELFF TGTGCCAGCAGCTGGAAGACAGGGGCGAACACCGGGGAGCTGTTTTTT - TRBJ2-2 TRBD1 TRBV5-6
CASSQDLTSGGTQYF TGTGCCAGCAGCCAAGACCTCACTAGCGGCGGGACCCAGTACTTC - TRBJ2-5 TRBD2 TRBV4-2